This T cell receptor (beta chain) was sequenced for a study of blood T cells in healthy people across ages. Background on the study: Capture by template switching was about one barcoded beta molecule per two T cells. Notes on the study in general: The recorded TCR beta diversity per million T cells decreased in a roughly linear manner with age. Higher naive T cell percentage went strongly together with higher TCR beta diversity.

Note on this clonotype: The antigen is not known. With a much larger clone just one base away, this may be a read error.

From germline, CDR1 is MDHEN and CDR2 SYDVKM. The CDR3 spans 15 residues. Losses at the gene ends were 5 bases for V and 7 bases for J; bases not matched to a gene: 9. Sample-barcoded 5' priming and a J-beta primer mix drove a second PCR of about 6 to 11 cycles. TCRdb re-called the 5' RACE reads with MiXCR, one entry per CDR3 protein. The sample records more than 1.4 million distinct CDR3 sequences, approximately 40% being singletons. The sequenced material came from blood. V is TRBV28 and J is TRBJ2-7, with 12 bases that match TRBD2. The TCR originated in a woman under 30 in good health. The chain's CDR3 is CASSPWTSGNNEQYF. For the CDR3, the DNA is TGTGCCAGCAGTCCCTGGACTAGCGGGAACAATGAGCAGTACTTC.